One sample yielded the 15 T cell receptor beta chains listed below, sequenced in a study of blood T cells in healthy people across ages. Sample-barcoded 5' priming and a J-beta primer mix drove a second PCR of roughly 6 to 12 cycles. TCRdb re-called the 5' RACE reads with MiXCR, one entry per CDR3 protein. The table includes some 370,000 distinct CDR3 sequences, 52% detected once. The sample was blood. Every receptor here comes from a man aged 55-75 years in good health.

This chain links TRBV11-2 with TRBJ2-5; 7 bases line up with TRBD2. The J call could be wrong; TRBJ2-7 is a better fit for the DNA end. Germline assignment: CDR1 SGHAT and CDR2 FQNNGV. CDR3 length equals 14 residues. The DNA of the CDR3 is TGTGCCAGCAGCGGGAGGGGTCTTAGCTACGAGCAGTACTTC. Translated: CASSGRGLSYEQYF.

The chain combines TRBV7-2 with TRBJ2-7; 12 bases are shared with TRBD2. With 1 base clipped from V and 2 bases from J, the junction kept 0 bases outside the gene matches. The CDR3 sequence is 15 residues long. The germline gives CDR1 SGHTA, CDR2 FQGNSA. The CDR3 sequence is CASSLGLAGAYEQYF. CDR3 sequence (DNA): TGTGCCAGCAGCTTAGGACTAGCGGGGGCCTACGAGCAGTACTTC.

This rearrangement joins TRBV15 to TRBJ2-3; D is unresolved. The CDR3 extends over 15 amino acids. Germline V CDR1 and CDR2: LNHNV, YYDKDF (reference sequence). The V and J ends lost 5 bases and 3 bases respectively, with 15 bases between them. The CDR3 nucleotides read TGTGCCACCAGCCCATATGGAATTGGGACAGATACGCAGTATTTT. It specifies CATSPYGIGTDTQYF. The full variable domain, in which reference TRBV15 and TRBJ2-3 provide the parts outside the CDR3, is DAMVIQNPRYQVTQFGKPVTLSCSQTLNHNVMYWYQQKSSQAPKLLFHYYDKDFNNEADTPDNFQSRRPNTSFCFLDIRSPGLGDTAMYLCATSPYGIGTDTQYFGPGTRLTVL.

This clonotype came up a few times. The V gene is TRBV20-1, the J gene TRBJ2-4; D may match TRBD1 or TRBD2 (5 bases each). CDR1 DFQATT and CDR2 SNEGSKA come from the germline V gene (reference sequence). This CDR3 is built from 15 residues. With 3 bases removed from V and 9 bases from J, the gap between germline ends came to 21 bases. For the CDR3, the DNA is TGCAGTGCTAGGGGAGACAGTTATAGGAGTAGCATTCAGTACTTC. Protein: CSARGDSYRSSIQYF.

The sample holds a few counts of this clonotype. The chain combines TRBV19 with TRBJ2-6; D remains ambiguous. Trimming removed 4 bases from V and 3 bases from J, with 7 bases in between. The germline CDR1 and CDR2 sequences are LNHDA and SQIVND (reference sequence). The CDR3 totals 14 residues. The CDR3 spells CASSTGVGANVLTF. The CDR3 bases are TGTGCCAGTAGTACTGGGGTTGGGGCCAACGTCCTGACTTTC.

The rearrangement links TRBV29-1 to TRBJ2-1, with TRBD2 matching over 9 bases. With 5 bases clipped from V and 9 bases from J, the junction kept 11 bases outside the gene matches. The CDR3 runs 14 residues. Germline values: CDR1 SQVTM, CDR2 ANQGSEA. CDR3 residues: CSVRPGSGGSEQFF. The DNA of the CDR3 is TGCAGCGTTCGGCCGGGTAGCGGGGGTAGTGAGCAGTTCTTC.

There are a few counts of this clonotype. The rearrangement joins TRBV15 to TRBJ2-1, with TRBD2 matching over 9 bases. After removal of 0 bases from V and 5 bases from J, the junction contained 5 bases not matched to a gene. The CDR3 extends over 16 amino acids. Germline V gives CDR1 LNHNV, CDR2 YYDKDF (reference sequence). This chain's CDR3 is CATSRDQAGGNNEQFF. The CDR3 DNA reads TGTGCCACCAGCAGAGATCAAGCGGGGGGAAACAATGAGCAGTTCTTC.

The V gene is TRBV7-2, the J gene TRBJ1-2; TRBD1 agrees at 8 bases. CDR3 length: 16 residues. J gave up 7 bases and V 5 bases, and 15 bases lay outside the gene matches. Germline V CDR1 and CDR2: SGHTA, FQGNSA. The CDR3 spells CASSIRGAGGASGYTF. The CDR3 nucleotides read TGTGCCAGCAGCATTAGGGGGGCAGGGGGCGCTTCTGGCTACACCTTC.

The J gene is TRBJ1-1, the V gene TRBV29-1; the D gene is possibly TRBD1 (5 bases). CDR3 length: 11 amino acids. Germline V CDR1 and CDR2: SQVTM, ANQGSEA. V shed 8 bases and J shed 6 bases, with 13 bases lying between them. Written as DNA, the CDR3 is TGCAGCTTCCGGGACGCGGCTGAAGCTTTCTTT. Its protein is CSFRDAAEAFF.

The sample holds many counts of this clonotype. CDR3 residues: CAISENPSGRTDNEQFF. CDR3 bases: TGTGCCATCAGTGAGAATCCTAGCGGGAGGACGGACAATGAGCAGTTCTTC. V gene TRBV10-3 combines with J gene TRBJ2-1, with 11 bases fitting TRBD2. The length of the CDR3 is 17 residues. J lost 5 bases, V lost 2 bases, and 8 bases had no gene match. The germline gives CDR1 ENHRY, CDR2 SYGVKD.

This clonotype was observed a few times. The gene calls are TRBV3-1 and TRBJ2-5, with D unclear. V was cut by 0 bases and J by 5 bases, with 13 bases left in between. The CDR3 is 15 residues long. Germline V gives CDR1 LGHDT, CDR2 YNNKEL (reference sequence). The CDR3 nucleotides read TGTGCCAGCAGCCAAGATCGGCAGCGTGGGGAGACCCAGTACTTC. Translating gives CASSQDRQRGETQYF.

In this sample, this clonotype turned up a few times. The rearrangement uses TRBV20-1 and TRBJ2-7, with no clear D. CDR3 size: 13 residues. V lost 7 bases and J 5 bases, leaving 18 bases between the germline ends. Looked up from germline, CDR1 is DFQATT and CDR2 is SNEGSKA (reference sequence). The DNA of the CDR3 is TGCAGTGTATGGGGTAGGACCGCCAACGAGCAGTACTTC. Protein: CSVWGRTANEQYF.

This chain links TRBV10-1 with TRBJ2-3, with 10 bases matching TRBD1. The germline CDR1 and CDR2 sequences are WNHNN and SYGVQD (reference sequence). J gave up 4 bases and V 10 bases, and 8 bases lay outside the gene matches. The CDR3 runs 14 residues. The CDR3, as DNA: TGCGCCACCGGGGACAGGGGTGGTGCAGATACGCAGTATTTT. Translating it yields CATGDRGGADTQYF.

This clonotype was counted between two and nine times. The CDR3 DNA reads as TGTGCCAGCAGTCCCCTAGCGGTATCTAAGAAGGAGACCCAGTACTTC. Its translation: CASSPLAVSKKETQYF. V gene TRBV27 combines with J gene TRBJ2-5; 7 nucleotides line up with TRBD2. The V and J ends lost 5 bases and 5 bases, in that order; junction bases with no gene match: 14. This CDR3 contains 16 residues. Germline V gene data show CDR1 as MNHEY and CDR2 as SMNVEV (reference sequence).

The rearrangement links TRBV10-3 to TRBJ1-2; TRBD1 agrees at 7 bases. Germline CDR1 and CDR2: ENHRY and SYGVKD. V shed 5 bases and J 4 bases; nucleotides not matched to a gene: 7. This CDR3 has 14 residues. CDR3 in DNA: TGTGCCATCAGTAACCAAGACAGGGCCTATGGCTACACCTTC. Protein: CAISNQDRAYGYTF.